These 7 T cell receptor beta chains were all obtained from the same sample, sequenced in a study of T cell responses to AZD1222 COVID-19 vaccine. Using immunoSEQ multiplex PCR, the repertoire was profiled, and TCRdb retains in-frame clones only, with some absent. The sample contains fewer than 5,500 clones, approximately 90% of which appear only once. Source: peripheral blood, taken 28 days after the second AZD1222 dose. These receptors were collected from an adult who received the AZD1222 COVID-19 vaccine.

The chain couples TRBV29-1 to TRBJ1-6; perhaps TRBD1 as D (6 bases). The CDR3 spans 14 residues. Germline assignment: CDR1 SQVTM and CDR2 ANQGSEA. V was cut by 6 bases and J by 7 bases, with 16 bases left in between. DNA of the CDR3: TGCAGCGTCCTTTTGGGACAACAAAATTCACCCCTCCACTTT. Amino acid sequence: CSVLLGQQNSPLHF.

The rearrangement links TRBV19 to TRBJ2-7, with 15 bases identical to TRBD2. Trimming at V came to 5 bases and at J to 5 bases, leaving 16 bases not matched to a gene. The CDR3 has 19 residues. Germline lookup yields CDR1 LNHDA and CDR2 SQIVND (reference sequence). The CDR3 DNA sequence: TGTGCCAGTAGTTCCCGGGGGACAGCGGGACTAGCGGGAGGAAACGAGCAGTACTTC. It yields the protein CASSSRGTAGLAGGNEQYF.

The chain employs TRBV2 and TRBJ1-1, with D unclear. Germline CDR1 and CDR2: SNHLY and FYNNEI. The CDR3 is 14 amino acids. V gave up 4 bases and J gave up 2 bases, with 11 bases separating them. For the CDR3, the DNA is TGTGCCAGCAGTGCCGACGGTGTAAACACTGAAGCTTTCTTT. This encodes CASSADGVNTEAFF.

The V gene is TRBV4-3, the J gene TRBJ2-7; 7 bases fit TRBD1. J lost 5 bases, V lost 0 bases, and 13 bases had no gene match. The germline CDR1 and CDR2 sequences are LGHNA and YSLEER. The CDR3 has 17 residues. The CDR3 sequence is CASSQEHLLTGRNEQYF. CDR3 in DNA: TGCGCCAGCAGCCAAGAACACCTACTGACAGGGAGAAACGAGCAGTACTTC.

The chain combines TRBV7-2 with TRBJ1-1, with D perhaps TRBD1 (6 bases). V was cut by 3 bases and J by 4 bases, with 15 bases left in between. The CDR3 loop spans 15 amino acids. Germline V lookup: CDR1 SGHTA, CDR2 FQGNSA. The CDR3 sequence: CASSLRGRRGTEAFF. For the CDR3, the DNA is TGTGCCAGCAGCTTGCGGGGGCGGCGCGGCACTGAAGCTTTCTTT.

This chain connects TRBV18 to TRBJ1-5, with a tentative D call TRBD1 (5 bases). The germline gives CDR1 KGHSH, CDR2 LQKENI. V was trimmed by 3 bases and J by 0 bases, leaving 9 bases between them. The CDR3 extends over 15 amino acids. CDR3 in amino acids: CASSPGRTSNQPQHF. The CDR3 region has the DNA TGTGCCAGCTCACCGGGACGAACTAGCAATCAGCCCCAGCATTTT.

The chain carries TRBV6-5 and TRBJ1-6, with a tentative D call TRBD1 (6 bases). The CDR3 is 15 residues long. From germline, CDR1 is MNHEY and CDR2 SVGAGI. V was cut by 0 bases and J by 7 bases, with 10 bases left in between. DNA of the CDR3: TGTGCCAGCAGTTACTCCGGGGGCCTGAATTCACCCCTCCACTTT. Its translation: CASSYSGGLNSPLHF.